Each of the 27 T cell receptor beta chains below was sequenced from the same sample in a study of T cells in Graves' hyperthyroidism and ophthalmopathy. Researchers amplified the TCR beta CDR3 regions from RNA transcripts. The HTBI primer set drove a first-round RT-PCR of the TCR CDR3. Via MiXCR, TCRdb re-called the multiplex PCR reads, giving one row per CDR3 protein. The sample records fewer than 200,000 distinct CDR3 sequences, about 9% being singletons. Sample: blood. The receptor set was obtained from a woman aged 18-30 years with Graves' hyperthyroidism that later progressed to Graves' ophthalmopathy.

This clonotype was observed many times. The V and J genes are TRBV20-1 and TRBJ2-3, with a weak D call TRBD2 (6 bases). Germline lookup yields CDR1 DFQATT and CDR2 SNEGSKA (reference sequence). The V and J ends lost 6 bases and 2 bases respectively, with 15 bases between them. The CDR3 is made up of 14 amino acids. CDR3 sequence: CSAEPGLHTDTQYF. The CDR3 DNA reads TGCAGTGCGGAGCCGGGACTGCACACAGATACGCAGTATTTT.

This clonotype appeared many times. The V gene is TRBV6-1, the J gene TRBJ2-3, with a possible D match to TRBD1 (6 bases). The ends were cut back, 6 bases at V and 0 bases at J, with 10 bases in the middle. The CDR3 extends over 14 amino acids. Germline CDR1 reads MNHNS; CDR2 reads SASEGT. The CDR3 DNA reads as TGTGCCAGCAGGAGGACAGTTAGCACAGATACGCAGTATTTT. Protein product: CASRRTVSTDTQYF.

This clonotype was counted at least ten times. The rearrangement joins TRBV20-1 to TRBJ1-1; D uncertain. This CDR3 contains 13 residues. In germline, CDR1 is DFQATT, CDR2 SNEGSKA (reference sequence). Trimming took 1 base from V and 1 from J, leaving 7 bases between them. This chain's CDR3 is CSARGHWNTEAFF. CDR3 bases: TGCAGTGCTAGAGGACATTGGAACACTGAAGCTTTCTTT.

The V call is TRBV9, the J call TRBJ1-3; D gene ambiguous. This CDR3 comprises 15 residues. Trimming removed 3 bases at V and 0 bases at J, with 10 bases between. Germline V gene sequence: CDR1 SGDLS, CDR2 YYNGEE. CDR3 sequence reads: CASSDGVLSGNTIYF. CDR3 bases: TGTGCCAGCAGCGATGGGGTACTCTCTGGAAACACCATATATTTT.

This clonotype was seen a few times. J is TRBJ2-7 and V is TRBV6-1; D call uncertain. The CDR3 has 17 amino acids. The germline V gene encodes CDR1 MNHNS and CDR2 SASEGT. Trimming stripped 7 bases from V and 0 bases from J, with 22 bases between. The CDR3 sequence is CASIDLPFMGGSYEQYF. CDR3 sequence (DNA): TGTGCCAGCATTGATCTACCCTTCATGGGTGGCTCCTACGAGCAGTACTTC.

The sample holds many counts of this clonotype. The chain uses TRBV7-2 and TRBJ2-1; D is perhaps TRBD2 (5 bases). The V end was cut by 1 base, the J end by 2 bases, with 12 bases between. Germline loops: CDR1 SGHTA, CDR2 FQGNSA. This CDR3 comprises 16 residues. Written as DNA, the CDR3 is TGTGCCAGCAGCTTAGTATCTAGCATCCCCTACAATGAGCAGTTCTTC. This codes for CASSLVSSIPYNEQFF.

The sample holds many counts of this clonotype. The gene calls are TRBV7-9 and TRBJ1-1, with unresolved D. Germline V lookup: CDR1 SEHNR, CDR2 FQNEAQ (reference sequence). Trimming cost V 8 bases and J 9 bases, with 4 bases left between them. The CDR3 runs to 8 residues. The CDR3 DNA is TGTGCCAGCCCCAAAGCTTTCTTT. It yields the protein CASPKAFF.

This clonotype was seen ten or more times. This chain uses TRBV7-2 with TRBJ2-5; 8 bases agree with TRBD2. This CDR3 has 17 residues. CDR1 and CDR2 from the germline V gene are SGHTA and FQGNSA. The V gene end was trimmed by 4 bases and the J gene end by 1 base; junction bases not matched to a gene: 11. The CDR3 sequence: CASSSARSGGSQETQYF. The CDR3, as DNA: TGTGCCAGCAGCTCAGCGCGGAGCGGGGGCAGCCAAGAGACCCAGTACTTC.

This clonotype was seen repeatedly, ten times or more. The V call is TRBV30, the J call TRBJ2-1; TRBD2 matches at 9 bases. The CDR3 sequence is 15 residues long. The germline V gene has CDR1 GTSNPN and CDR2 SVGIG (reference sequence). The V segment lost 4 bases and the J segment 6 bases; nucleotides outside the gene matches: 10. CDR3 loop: CAWTSGETHSNEQFF. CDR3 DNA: TGTGCCTGGACTAGCGGGGAGACCCACTCCAATGAGCAGTTCTTC. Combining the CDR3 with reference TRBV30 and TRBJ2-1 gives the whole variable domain SQTIHQWPATLVQPVGSPLSLECTVEGTSNPNLYWYRQAAGRGLQLLFYSVGIGQISSEVPQNLSASRPQDRQFILSSKKLLLSDSGFYLCAWTSGETHSNEQFFGPGTRLTVL.

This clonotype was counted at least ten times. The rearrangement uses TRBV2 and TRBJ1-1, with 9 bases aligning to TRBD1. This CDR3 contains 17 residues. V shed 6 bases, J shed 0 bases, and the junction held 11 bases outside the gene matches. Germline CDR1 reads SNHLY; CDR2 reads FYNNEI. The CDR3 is CASRRGQGTIMNTEAFF. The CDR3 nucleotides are TGTGCCAGCAGAAGGGGACAGGGTACGATCATGAACACTGAAGCTTTCTTT.

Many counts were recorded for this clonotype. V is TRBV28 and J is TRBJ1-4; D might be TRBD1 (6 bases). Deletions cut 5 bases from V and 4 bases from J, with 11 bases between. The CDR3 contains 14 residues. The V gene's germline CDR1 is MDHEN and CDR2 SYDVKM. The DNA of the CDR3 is TGTGCCAGCAGTCTGGACAGCTTTAATGAAAAACTGTTTTTT. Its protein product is CASSLDSFNEKLFF.

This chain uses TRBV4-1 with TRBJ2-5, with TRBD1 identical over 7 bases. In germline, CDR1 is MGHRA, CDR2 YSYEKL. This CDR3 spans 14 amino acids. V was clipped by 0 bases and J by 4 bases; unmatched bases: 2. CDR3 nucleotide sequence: TGCGCCAGCAGCCAAGACAACAGGGGAGAGACCCAGTACTTC. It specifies CASSQDNRGETQYF.

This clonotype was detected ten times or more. CDR3 region: CASITVSGSNQPQHF. CDR3 coding DNA: TGTGCCAGCATTACCGTAAGCGGGAGCAATCAGCCCCAGCATTTT. This rearrangement joins TRBV6-1 to TRBJ1-5; D is uncertain. The V gene lost 7 bases and the J gene lost 1 base, with 14 bases spanning the gap. Germline V gene lookup returns CDR1 MNHNS and CDR2 SASEGT. CDR3 length: 15 amino acids.

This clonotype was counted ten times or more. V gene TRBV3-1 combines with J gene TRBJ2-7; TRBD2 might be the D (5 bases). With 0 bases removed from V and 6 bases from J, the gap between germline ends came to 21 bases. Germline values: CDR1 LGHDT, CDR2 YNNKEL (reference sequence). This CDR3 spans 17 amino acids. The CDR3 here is CASSQEEVGTKTAEQYF. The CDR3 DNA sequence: TGTGCCAGCAGCCAAGAGGAGGTAGGCACCAAAACTGCCGAGCAGTACTTC.

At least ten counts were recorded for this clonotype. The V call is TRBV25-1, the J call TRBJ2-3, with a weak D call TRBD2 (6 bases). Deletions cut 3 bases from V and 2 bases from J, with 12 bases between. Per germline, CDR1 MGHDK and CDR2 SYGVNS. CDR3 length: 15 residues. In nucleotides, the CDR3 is TGTGCCAGCAGTGAGCGGGGCGAGTTCACAGATACGCAGTATTTT. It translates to CASSERGEFTDTQYF.

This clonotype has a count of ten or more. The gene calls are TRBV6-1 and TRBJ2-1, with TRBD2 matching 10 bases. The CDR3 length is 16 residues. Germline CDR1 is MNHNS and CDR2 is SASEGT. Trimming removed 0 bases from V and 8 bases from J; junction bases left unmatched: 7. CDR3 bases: TGTGCCAGCAGTGAAGCGTACCTAGCGGGGGTCTATGAGCAGTTCTTC. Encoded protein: CASSEAYLAGVYEQFF.

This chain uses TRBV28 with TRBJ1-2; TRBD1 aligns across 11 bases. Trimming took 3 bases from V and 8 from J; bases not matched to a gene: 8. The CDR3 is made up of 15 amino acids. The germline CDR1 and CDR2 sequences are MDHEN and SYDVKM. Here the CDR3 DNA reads TGTGCCAGCAGTTTTGGACAGGGGGCTTGGCGCGGCTACACCTTC. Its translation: CASSFGQGAWRGYTF.

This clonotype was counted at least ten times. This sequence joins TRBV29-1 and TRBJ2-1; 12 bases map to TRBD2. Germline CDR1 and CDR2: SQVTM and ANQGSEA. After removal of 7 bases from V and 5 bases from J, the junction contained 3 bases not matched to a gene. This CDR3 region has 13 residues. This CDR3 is CSAGLAGNNEQFF. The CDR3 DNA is TGCAGCGCAGGACTAGCGGGAAACAATGAGCAGTTCTTC.

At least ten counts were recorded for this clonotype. As DNA, the CDR3 is TGTGCCACCAGTGTGGGAGGGGGTGGCAATCAGCCCCAGCATTTT. It is translated as CATSVGGGGNQPQHF. V and J are TRBV24-1 and TRBJ1-5; maybe TRBD1 (6 bases). Deletions cut 5 bases from V and 2 bases from J, with 12 bases between. The length of the CDR3 is 15 residues. Germline assignment: CDR1 KGHDR and CDR2 SFDVKD.

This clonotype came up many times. The CDR3: CASSGDMNSNQPQHF. The CDR3 nucleotides read TGTGCCAGCAGTGGGGACATGAATAGCAATCAGCCCCAGCATTTT. The chain has TRBV6-1 and TRBJ1-5, with a possible D match to TRBD1 (6 bases). The CDR3 length is 15 residues. The germline V and J ends were trimmed by 4 bases and 0 bases, with 10 bases remaining between them. Germline-derived CDR1 and CDR2 are MNHNS and SASEGT.

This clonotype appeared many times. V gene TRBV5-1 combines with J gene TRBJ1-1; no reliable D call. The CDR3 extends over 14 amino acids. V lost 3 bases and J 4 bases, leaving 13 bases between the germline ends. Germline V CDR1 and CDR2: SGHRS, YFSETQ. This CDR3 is CASSSGFSSTEAFF. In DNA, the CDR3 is TGCGCCAGCAGCTCCGGCTTTTCTAGCACTGAAGCTTTCTTT.

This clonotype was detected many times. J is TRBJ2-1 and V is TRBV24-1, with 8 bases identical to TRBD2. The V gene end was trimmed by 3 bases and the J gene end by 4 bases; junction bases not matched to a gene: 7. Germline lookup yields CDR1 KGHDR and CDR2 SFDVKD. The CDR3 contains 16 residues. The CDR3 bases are TGTGCCACCAGTGATAGACAGCGGGGGCGTTACAATGAGCAGTTCTTC. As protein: CATSDRQRGRYNEQFF.

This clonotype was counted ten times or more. CDR3 region: CAWSVAGGYGYTF. The CDR3 coding sequence is TGTGCCTGGAGTGTAGCAGGGGGCTATGGCTACACCTTC. The rearrangement links TRBV30 to TRBJ1-2; 7 bases fit TRBD1. This CDR3 is built from 13 residues. V lost 0 bases to trimming and J lost 4 bases; unmatched junction nucleotides: 2. Germline lookup yields CDR1 GTSNPN and CDR2 SVGIG (reference sequence).

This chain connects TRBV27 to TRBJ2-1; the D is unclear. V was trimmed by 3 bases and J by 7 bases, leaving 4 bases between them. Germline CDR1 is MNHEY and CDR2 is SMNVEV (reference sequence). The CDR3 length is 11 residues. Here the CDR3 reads CASSFGNEQFF. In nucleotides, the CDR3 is TGTGCCAGCAGTTTCGGTAATGAGCAGTTCTTC.

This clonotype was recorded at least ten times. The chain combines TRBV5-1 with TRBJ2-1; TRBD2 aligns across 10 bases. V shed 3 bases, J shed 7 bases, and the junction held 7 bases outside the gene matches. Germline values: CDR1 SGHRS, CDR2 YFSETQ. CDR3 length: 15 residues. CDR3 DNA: TGCGCCAGCAGCTCCATGGCTAGCGGGAGAAATGAGCAGTTCTTC. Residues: CASSSMASGRNEQFF.

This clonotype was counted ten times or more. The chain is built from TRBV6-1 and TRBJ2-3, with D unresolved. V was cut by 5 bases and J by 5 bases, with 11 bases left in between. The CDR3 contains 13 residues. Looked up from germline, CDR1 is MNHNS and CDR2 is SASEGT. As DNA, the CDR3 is TGTGCCAGCAGTTTTGCGGTTCTAGATACGCAGTATTTT. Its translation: CASSFAVLDTQYF.

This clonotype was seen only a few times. CDR3 protein: CASSSPGQGLDTQYF. The CDR3 DNA reads TGTGCCAGCAGCTCGCCGGGACAGGGTTTAGATACGCAGTATTTT. This chain connects TRBV5-6 to TRBJ2-3, with 9 bases aligning to TRBD1. The trim removed 3 bases at V and 5 bases at J, leaving 7 bases unmatched. Germline loops: CDR1 SGHDT, CDR2 YYEEEE. This CDR3 comprises 15 residues.